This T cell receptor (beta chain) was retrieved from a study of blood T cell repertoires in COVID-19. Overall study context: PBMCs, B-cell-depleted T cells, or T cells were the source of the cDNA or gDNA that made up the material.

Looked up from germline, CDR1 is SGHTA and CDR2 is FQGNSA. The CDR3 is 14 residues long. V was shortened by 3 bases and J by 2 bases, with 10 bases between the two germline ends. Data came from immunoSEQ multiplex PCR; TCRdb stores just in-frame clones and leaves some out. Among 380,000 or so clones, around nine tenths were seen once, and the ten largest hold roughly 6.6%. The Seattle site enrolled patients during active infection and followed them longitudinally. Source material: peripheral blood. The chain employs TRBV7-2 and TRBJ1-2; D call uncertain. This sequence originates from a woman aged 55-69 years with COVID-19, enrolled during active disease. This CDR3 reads CASSLGRQNYGYTF. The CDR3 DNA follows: TGTGCCAGCAGCTTGGGCAGGCAGAACTATGGCTACACCTTC.